Presented here are 14 T cell receptor beta chains from one specimen sequenced in a study of T-cell reconstitution after alpha-beta-depleted transplantation in children. For TCRbeta, the library was prepared with unique molecular identifiers. TCRdb itself ran the PCR reads through MiXCR, one entry per CDR3 protein. The repertoire has around 250,000 distinct CDR3 sequences, 6.5% to 9% of them found once; the top ten carry about 6.4%. This specimen was PBMCs, mostly from graft donor cells, taken 180 days after TCRalphabeta/CD19-depleted stem cell transplant. These receptors came from a male patient younger than 18 who had a stem cell transplant for acute lymphoblastic leukemia, so the T cells may come from the graft donor.

The rearrangement uses TRBV5-6 and TRBJ1-6; perhaps TRBD1 as D (5 bases). The CDR3 contains 15 residues. V lost 2 bases to trimming and J lost 6 bases, with 12 bases between them. Germline CDR1 reads SGHDT; CDR2 reads YYEEEE. The CDR3 sequence: CASSLRRAGNSPLHF. The DNA for the CDR3 is TGTGCCAGCAGCTTACGCAGGGCGGGTAATTCACCCCTCCACTTT. Full variable domain (outside the CDR3, taken from reference TRBV5-6 and TRBJ1-6): DAGVTQSPTHLIKTRGQQVTLRCSPKSGHDTVSWYQQALGQGPQFIFQYYEEEERQRGNFPDRFSGHQFPNYSSELNVNALLLGDSALYLCASSLRRAGNSPLHFGNGTRLTVT.

On this clonotype: Given a much more abundant clone one base away, this may be a read error. The V and J genes are TRBV7-6 and TRBJ1-2, with TRBD1 identical over 7 bases. Germline V gene sequence: CDR1 SGHVS, CDR2 FNYEAQ. The CDR3 consists of 16 residues. The DNA for the CDR3 is TGTGCCAGCAGCTCCCAATTAGGGGGCGCTCTTGCGGGCTTCACCTTC. Encoded protein: CASSSQLGGALAGFTF.

This clonotype was counted at least ten times. The chain combines TRBV4-3 with TRBJ2-5, with D possibly matching TRBD2 (6 bases). V shed 0 bases and J shed 2 bases, with 10 bases lying between them. Germline loops: CDR1 LGHNA, CDR2 YSLEER. The CDR3 is made up of 15 amino acids. CDR3 sequence (DNA): TGCGCCAGCAGCCAAGATGGGGGGATGCAAGAGACCCAGTACTTC. Amino acid sequence: CASSQDGGMQETQYF.

The chain links TRBV4-3 to TRBJ2-3; D uncertain. Looked up from germline, CDR1 is LGHNA and CDR2 is YSLEER. This CDR3 has 16 residues. V lost 0 bases to trimming and J lost 3 bases, with 13 bases between them. The CDR3 is CASSQDIPAATDTQYF. CDR3 DNA sequence: TGCGCCAGCAGCCAAGATATTCCGGCCGCAACAGATACGCAGTATTTT.

This clonotype has more than one count but fewer than ten. The CDR3, as DNA: TGTGCCAGCAGCCAAGTGGGGGGACTAACAACCGGGGAGCTGTTTTTT. Translation gives CASSQVGGLTTGELFF. The chain couples TRBV3-1 to TRBJ2-2, with 7 nucleotides matching TRBD2. The CDR3 is 16 residues long. V trimming: 1 base; J trimming: 5 bases; junction bases outside the gene matches: 7. Per germline, CDR1 LGHDT and CDR2 YNNKEL (reference sequence). Together with reference TRBV3-1 and TRBJ2-2, the CDR3 gives the full variable domain: DTAVSQTPKYLVTQMGNDKSIKCEQNLGHDTMYWYKQDSKKFLKIMFSYNNKELIINETVPNRFSPKSPDKAHLNLHINSLELGDSAVYFCASSQVGGLTTGELFFGEGSRLTVL.

The sample holds many counts of this clonotype. The V and J genes are TRBV5-1 and TRBJ2-1; maybe TRBD1 (6 bases). Trimming pared 0 bases from V and 8 bases from J, leaving 15 bases between. Germline V gene sequence: CDR1 SGHRS, CDR2 YFSETQ. This CDR3 is 15 amino acids long. This chain's CDR3 is CASSLAPYRADEQFF. The CDR3 DNA sequence: TGCGCCAGCAGCTTGGCACCCTACAGGGCCGATGAGCAGTTCTTC.

CDR3: CASSLGTHSYEQYF. The CDR3 DNA is TGTGCCAGCAGCCTAGGGACACACTCCTACGAGCAGTACTTC. The chain recombines TRBV12-3 or TRBV12-4 with TRBJ2-7; possible D gene TRBD1, 6 bases. The CDR3 consists of 14 residues. V dropped 6 bases and J dropped 0 bases, with 12 bases sitting between them.

The sample holds many counts of this clonotype. Mismatch with germline at one junction end may stem from a read error. The chain combines TRBV28 with TRBJ1-3, with 7 bases identical to TRBD1. CDR1 and CDR2 from the germline V gene are MDHEN and SYDVKM. CDR3 length equals 11 residues. CDR3 coding DNA: TGTGCCAGCAGTTTGAGGGGGCATACGGATTTT. Protein: CASSLRGHTDF.

Note on this clonotype: A much larger clone is a single base away; this may be a read error. The chain recombines TRBV5-1 with TRBJ2-7; D may correspond to TRBD1 or TRBD2 (5 bases each). The CDR3 contains 17 residues. The V gene's germline CDR1 is SGHRS and CDR2 YFSETQ. Trimming removed 4 bases from V and 3 bases from J, with 23 bases in between. The chain's CDR3 is CASSPGSREWGCYEQYF. CDR3 coding DNA: TGCGCCAGCAGCCCTGGGAGCAGGGAGTGGGGCTGCTACGAGCAGTACTTC.

This clonotype was seen repeatedly, ten times or more. This rearrangement joins TRBV20-1 to TRBJ1-4; 7 positions agree with TRBD1. Germline V CDR1 and CDR2: DFQATT, SNEGSKA (reference sequence). V was clipped by 4 bases and J by 7 bases; unmatched bases: 6. The CDR3 runs to 13 residues. For the CDR3, the DNA is TGCAGTGCTAAGAAGGGGGCAGGTGAAAAACTGTTTTTT. Protein sequence: CSAKKGAGEKLFF.

The table lists this clonotype with many counts. The chain recombines TRBV10-3 with TRBJ2-7; D gene unclear. The V gene's germline CDR1 is ENHRY and CDR2 SYGVKD. The CDR3 consists of 13 residues. Deletions cut 6 bases from V and 0 bases from J, with 9 bases between. The CDR3 DNA is TGTGCCATCAGCACACCTAGCTCCTACGAGCAGTACTTC. Protein product: CAISTPSSYEQYF.

Note on this clonotype: This could be a read error, since a much larger clone is one nucleotide away. The V call is TRBV7-2, the J call TRBJ2-7; D could derive from TRBD1 or TRBD2 (5 bases each). This CDR3 has 15 residues. The germline V and J ends were trimmed by 3 bases and 2 bases, with 14 bases remaining between them. From germline, CDR1 is SGHTA and CDR2 FQGNSA. As DNA, the CDR3 is TGTGCCAGCAGCTTGCGCCCGGGACCAGCCTACGAGCAGTACTTC. It is translated as CASSLRPGPAYEQYF.

The rearrangement joins TRBV6-5 to TRBJ2-2; 10 bases match TRBD2. With 3 bases clipped from V and 5 bases from J, the junction kept 9 bases outside the gene matches. Per the germline V gene, CDR1 is MNHEY and CDR2 is SVGAGI. CDR3 length: 17 residues. The DNA for the CDR3 is TGTGCCAGCAGTTATTCTACGGGACTAGCGAGGACCGGGGAGCTGTTTTTT. As protein: CASSYSTGLARTGELFF.

A word on this clonotype: At one end, the junction sequence differs from germline, possibly due to a read error. The chain carries TRBV7-6 and TRBJ1-5, with TRBD1 as a possible D gene (5 bases). Germline CDR1 SGHVS, CDR2 FNYEAQ. This CDR3 has 17 amino acids. The CDR3 coding sequence is TGTGTCAGCAGCTTAGCGCTAGGACATACGATGGATCAGCCCCAGCATTTT. It codes for CVSSLALGHTMDQPQHF.